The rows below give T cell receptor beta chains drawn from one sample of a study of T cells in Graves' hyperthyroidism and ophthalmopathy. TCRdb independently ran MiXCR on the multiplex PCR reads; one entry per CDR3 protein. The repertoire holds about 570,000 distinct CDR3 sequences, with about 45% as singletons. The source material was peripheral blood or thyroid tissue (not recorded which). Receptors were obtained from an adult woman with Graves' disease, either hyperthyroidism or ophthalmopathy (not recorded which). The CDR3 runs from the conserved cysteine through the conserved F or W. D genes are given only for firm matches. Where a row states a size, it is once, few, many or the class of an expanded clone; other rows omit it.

TGTGCCAGCGGCCTGGCTCGCAGCTCAGGGAGGCTGTTTTTT,CASGLARSSGRLFF,TRBJ2-2,NA,TRBV14,NA
TGTGCCAGCAGTGAATCCCGGACAGGCAACTATGGCTACACCTTC,CASSESRTGNYGYTF,TRBJ1-2,few,TRBV25-1,TRBD1
TGTGCCAGCACCCCAACCCGGGGTCTGAACACTGAAGCTTTCTTT,CASTPTRGLNTEAFF,TRBJ1-1,many,TRBV7-9,NA
TGCAGTGCTAGAGATGGGACATACTATGGCTACACCTTC,CSARDGTYYGYTF,TRBJ1-2,NA,TRBV20-1,NA
TGTGCCAGTACAAGGACAGTCTCTGGCTACACCTTC,CASTRTVSGYTF,TRBJ1-2,NA,TRBV12-3/TRBV12-4,NA
TGTGCCAGCAGCCCCAGGGGGAACACCGGGGGTTTACAGACCCAGTACTTC,CASSPRGNTGGLQTQYF,TRBJ2-5,NA,TRBV7-9,NA
TGCAGCTTAGAGGCGAGCTCCTATAATTCACCCCTCCACTTT,CSLEASSYNSPLHF,TRBJ1-6,once,TRBV29-1,NA
TGTGCCAGCAGTTTCCAGGGTTTTAGCAATCAGCCCCAGCATTTT,CASSFQGFSNQPQHF,TRBJ1-5,NA,TRBV27,NA
TGCAGTGCTAGACTTGGCACAGATACGCAGTATTTT,CSARLGTDTQYF,TRBJ2-3,NA,TRBV20-1,NA
TGTGCCAGCAGCCCCCTTGTAGCGGGCCATGACGAGCAGTACTTC,CASSPLVAGHDEQYF,TRBJ2-7,many,TRBV3-1,TRBD2